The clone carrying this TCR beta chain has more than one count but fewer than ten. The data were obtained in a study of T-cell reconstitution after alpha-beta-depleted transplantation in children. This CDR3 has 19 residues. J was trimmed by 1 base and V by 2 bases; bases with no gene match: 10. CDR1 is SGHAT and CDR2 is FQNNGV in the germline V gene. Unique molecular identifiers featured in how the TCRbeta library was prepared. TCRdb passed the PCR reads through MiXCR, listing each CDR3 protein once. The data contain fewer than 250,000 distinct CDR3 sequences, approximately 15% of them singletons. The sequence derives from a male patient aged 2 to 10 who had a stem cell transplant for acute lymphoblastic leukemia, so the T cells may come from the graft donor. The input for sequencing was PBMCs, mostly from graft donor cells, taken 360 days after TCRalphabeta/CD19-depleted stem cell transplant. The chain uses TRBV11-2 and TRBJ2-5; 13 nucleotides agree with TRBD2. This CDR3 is CASSLWPARTSGGQETQYF. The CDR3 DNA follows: TGTGCCAGCAGCTTATGGCCCGCCCGGACTAGCGGGGGCCAAGAGACCCAGTACTTC.